This TCR beta chain was profiled in a study of blood T cell repertoires in COVID-19. Libraries were prepared by immunoSEQ multiplex PCR; TCRdb keeps only in-frame clonotypes and omits some of them. The table has about 150,000 clones, roughly 84% seen once. Germline V lookup: CDR1 LNHNV, CDR2 YYDKDF (reference sequence). Trimming at V came to 5 bases and at J to 4 bases, leaving 5 bases not matched to a gene. This CDR3 spans 14 amino acids. This receptor was taken from a man aged 55 to 70 with COVID-19, enrolled during active disease. This chain joins TRBV15 and TRBJ1-2; 9 bases align to TRBD1. Sequenced material: peripheral blood. The CDR3 region is CATSWTGDGYGYTF. The CDR3 nucleotides read TGTGCCACCAGCTGGACAGGGGATGGCTATGGCTACACCTTC.